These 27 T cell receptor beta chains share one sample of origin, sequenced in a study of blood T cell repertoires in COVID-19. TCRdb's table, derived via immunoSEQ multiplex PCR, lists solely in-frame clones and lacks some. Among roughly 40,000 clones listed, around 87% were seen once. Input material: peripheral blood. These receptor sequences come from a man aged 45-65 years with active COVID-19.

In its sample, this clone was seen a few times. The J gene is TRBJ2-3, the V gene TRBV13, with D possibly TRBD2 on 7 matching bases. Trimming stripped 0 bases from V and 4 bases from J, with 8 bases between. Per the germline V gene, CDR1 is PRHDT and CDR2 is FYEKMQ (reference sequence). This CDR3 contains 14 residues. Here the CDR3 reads CASSLGGGADTQYF. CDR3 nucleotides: TGTGCCAGCAGCTTAGGAGGGGGGGCAGATACGCAGTATTTT.

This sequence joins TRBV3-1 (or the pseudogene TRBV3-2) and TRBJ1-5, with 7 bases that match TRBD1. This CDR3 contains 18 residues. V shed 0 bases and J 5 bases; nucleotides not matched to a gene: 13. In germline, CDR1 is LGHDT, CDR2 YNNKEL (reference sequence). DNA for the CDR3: TGTGCCAGCAGCCAAGATCGAGGCAGGGGGTCGAGTTATCAGCCCCAGCATTTT. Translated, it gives CASSQDRGRGSSYQPQHF.

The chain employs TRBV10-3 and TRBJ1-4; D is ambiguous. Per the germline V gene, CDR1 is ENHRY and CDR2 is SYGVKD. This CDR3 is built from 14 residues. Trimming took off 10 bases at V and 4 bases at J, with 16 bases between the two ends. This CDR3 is CATKAGTDNEKLFF. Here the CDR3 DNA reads TGTGCCACGAAAGCGGGTACGGATAATGAAAAACTGTTTTTT.

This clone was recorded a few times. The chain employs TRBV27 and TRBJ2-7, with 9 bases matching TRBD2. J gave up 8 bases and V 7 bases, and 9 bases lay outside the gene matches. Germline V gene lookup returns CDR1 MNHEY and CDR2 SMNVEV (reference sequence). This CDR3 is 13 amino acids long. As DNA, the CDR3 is TGTGCCAGCAATGGGGCTAGCGGGGTCAAGCAGTACTTC. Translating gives CASNGASGVKQYF.

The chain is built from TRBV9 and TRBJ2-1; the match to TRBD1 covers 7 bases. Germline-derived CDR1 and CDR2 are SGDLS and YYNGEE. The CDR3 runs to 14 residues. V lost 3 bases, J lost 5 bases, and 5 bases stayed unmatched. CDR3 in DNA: TGTGCCAGCAGCGCCTGGACAGGCGACAATGAGCAGTTCTTC. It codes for CASSAWTGDNEQFF. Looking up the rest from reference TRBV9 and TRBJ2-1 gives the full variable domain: DSGVTQTPKHLITATGQRVTLRCSPRSGDLSVYWYQQSLDQGLQFLIQYYNGEERAKGNILERFSAQQFPDLHSELNLSSLELGDSALYFCASSAWTGDNEQFFGPGTRLTVL.

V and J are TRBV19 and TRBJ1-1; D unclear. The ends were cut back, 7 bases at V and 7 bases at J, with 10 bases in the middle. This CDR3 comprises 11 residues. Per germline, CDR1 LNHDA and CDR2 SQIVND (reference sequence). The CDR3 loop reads CASTTNFEAFF. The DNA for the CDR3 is TGTGCCAGTACTACCAATTTTGAAGCTTTCTTT.

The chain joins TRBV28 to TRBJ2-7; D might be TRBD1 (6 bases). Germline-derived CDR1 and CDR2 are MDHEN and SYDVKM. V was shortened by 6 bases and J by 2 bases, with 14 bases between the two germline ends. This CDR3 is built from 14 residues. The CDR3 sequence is CASSSGQRTYEQYF. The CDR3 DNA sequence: TGTGCCAGCAGCTCTGGACAGAGAACCTACGAGCAGTACTTC. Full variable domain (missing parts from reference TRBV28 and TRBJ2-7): DVKVTQSSRYLVKRTGEKVFLECVQDMDHENMFWYRQDPGLGLRLIYFSYDVKMKEKGDIPEGYSVSREKKERFSLILESASTNQTSMYLCASSSGQRTYEQYFGPGTRLTVT.

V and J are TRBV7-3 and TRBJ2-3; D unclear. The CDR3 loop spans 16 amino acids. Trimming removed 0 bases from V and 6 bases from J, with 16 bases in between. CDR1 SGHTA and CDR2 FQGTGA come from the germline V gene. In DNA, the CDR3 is TGTGCCAGCAGCTTAACGTGGTCTAGTAGTCCGGATACGCAGTATTTT. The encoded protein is CASSLTWSSSPDTQYF. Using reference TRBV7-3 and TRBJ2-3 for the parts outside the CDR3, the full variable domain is GAGVSQTPSNKVTEKGKYVELRCDPISGHTALYWYRQSLGQGPEFLIYFQGTGAADDSGLPNDRFFAVRPEGSVSTLKIQRTERGDSAVYLCASSLTWSSSPDTQYFGPGTRLTVL.

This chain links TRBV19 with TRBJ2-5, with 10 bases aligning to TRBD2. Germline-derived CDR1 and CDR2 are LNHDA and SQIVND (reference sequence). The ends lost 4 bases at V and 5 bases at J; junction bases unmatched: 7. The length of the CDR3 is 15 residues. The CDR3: CASSTLSGGPETQYF. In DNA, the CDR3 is TGTGCCAGTAGTACTCTTAGCGGGGGGCCGGAGACCCAGTACTTC.

The CDR3 coding sequence is TGTGCCAGCAGCCTCCGGACCGGGGGGCAGTTCTTC. It translates to CASSLRTGGQFF. The V and J genes are TRBV3-1 (or the pseudogene TRBV3-2) and TRBJ2-1; the D gene is possibly TRBD2 (6 bases). The CDR3 is made up of 12 amino acids. CDR1 and CDR2 from the germline V gene are LGHDT and YNNKEL (reference sequence). Trimming stripped 4 bases from V and 12 bases from J, with 13 bases between.

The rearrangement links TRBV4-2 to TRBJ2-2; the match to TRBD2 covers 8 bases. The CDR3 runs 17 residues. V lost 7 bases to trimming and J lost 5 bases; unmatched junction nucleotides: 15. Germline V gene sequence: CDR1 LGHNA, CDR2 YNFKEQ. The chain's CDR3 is CASTLTGGGRGTGELFF. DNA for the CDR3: TGTGCCAGCACCCTTACCGGGGGGGGCCGGGGGACCGGGGAGCTGTTTTTT.

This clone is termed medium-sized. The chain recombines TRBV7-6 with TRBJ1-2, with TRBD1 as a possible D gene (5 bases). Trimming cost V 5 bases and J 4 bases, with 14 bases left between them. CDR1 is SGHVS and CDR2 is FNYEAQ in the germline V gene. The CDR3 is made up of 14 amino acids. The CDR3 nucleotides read TGTGCCAGCAGCCCCCGCCGGGGGGGCTATGGCTACACCTTC. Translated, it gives CASSPRRGGYGYTF.

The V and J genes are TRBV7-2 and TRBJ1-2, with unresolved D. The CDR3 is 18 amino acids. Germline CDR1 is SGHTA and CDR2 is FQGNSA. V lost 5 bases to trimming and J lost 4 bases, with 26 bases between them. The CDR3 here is CASSPFGYRSGGGYGYTF. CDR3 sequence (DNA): TGTGCCAGCAGCCCCTTCGGGTATCGCTCGGGTGGAGGCTATGGCTACACCTTC.

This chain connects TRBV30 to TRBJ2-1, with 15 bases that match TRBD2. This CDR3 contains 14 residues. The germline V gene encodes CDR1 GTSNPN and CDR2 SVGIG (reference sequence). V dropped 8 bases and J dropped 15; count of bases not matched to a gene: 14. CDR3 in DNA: TGTGCCCTAAGAACGCGGACTAGCGGGGGGGCTCTGTTCTTC. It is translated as CALRTRTSGGALFF.

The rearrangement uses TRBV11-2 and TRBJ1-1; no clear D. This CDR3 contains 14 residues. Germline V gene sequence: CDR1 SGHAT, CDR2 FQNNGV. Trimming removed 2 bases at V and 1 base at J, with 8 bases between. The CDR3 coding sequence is TGTGCCAGCAGCTTAAGCGGCAGGAACACTGAAGCTTTCTTT. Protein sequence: CASSLSGRNTEAFF. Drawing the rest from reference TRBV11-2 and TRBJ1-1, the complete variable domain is EAGVAQSPRYKIIEKRQSVAFWCNPISGHATLYWYQQILGQGPKLLIQFQNNGVVDDSQLPKDRFSAERLKGVDSTLKIQPAKLEDSAVYLCASSLSGRNTEAFFGQGTRLTVV.

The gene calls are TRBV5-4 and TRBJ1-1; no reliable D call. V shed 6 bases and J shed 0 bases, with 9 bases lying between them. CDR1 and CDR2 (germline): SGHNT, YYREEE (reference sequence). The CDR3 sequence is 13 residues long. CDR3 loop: CASTDTLNTEAFF. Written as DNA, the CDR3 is TGTGCCAGCACAGACACCTTGAACACTGAAGCTTTCTTT. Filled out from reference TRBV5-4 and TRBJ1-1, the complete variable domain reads ETGVTQSPTHLIKTRGQQVTLRCSSQSGHNTVSWYQQALGQGPQFIFQYYREEENGRGNFPPRFSGLQFPNYSSELNVNALELDDSALYLCASTDTLNTEAFFGQGTRLTVV.

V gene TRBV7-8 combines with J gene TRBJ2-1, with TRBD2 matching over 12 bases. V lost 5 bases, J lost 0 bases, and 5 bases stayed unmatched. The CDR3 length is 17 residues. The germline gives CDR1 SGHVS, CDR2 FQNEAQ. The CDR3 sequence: CASSPSSGGGSYNEQFF. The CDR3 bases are TGTGCCAGCAGCCCATCTAGCGGGGGGGGCTCCTACAATGAGCAGTTCTTC.

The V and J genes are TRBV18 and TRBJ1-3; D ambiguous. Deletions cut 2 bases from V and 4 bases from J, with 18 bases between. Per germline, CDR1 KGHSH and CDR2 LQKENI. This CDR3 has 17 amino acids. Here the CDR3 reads CASSPSRNGVSGNTIYF. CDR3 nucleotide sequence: TGTGCCAGCTCACCAAGTAGGAACGGGGTATCAGGAAACACCATATATTTT.

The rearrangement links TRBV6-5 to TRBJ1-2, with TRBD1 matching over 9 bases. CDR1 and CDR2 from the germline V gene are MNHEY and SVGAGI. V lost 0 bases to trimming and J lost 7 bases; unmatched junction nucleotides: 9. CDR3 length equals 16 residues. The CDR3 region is CASSYSQQGAVGGYTF. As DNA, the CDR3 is TGTGCCAGCAGTTACTCCCAACAGGGGGCCGTGGGTGGCTACACCTTC.

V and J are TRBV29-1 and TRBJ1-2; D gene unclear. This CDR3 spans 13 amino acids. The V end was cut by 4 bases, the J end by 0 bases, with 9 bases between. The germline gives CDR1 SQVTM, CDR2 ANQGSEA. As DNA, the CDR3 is TGCAGCGTTGGCGTTACTGCTAACTATGGCTACACCTTC. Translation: CSVGVTANYGYTF.

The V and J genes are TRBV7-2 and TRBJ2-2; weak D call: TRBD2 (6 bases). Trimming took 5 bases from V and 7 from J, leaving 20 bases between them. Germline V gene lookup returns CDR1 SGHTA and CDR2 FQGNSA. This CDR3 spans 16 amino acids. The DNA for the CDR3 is TGTGCCAGCAGCCCCCACGACAGCGGGTCGGGCGGGGAGCTGTTTTTT. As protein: CASSPHDSGSGGELFF.

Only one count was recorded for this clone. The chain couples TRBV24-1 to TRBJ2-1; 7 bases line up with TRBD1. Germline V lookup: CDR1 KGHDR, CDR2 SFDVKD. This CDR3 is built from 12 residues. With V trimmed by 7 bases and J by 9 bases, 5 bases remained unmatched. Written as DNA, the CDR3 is TGTGCCACCAGCCCACAGGGGTTTGAGCAGTTCTTC. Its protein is CATSPQGFEQFF.

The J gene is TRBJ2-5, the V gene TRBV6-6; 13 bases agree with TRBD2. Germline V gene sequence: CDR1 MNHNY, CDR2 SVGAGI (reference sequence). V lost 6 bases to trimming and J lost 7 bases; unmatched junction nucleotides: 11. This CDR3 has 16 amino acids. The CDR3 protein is CASRETSGGPIGTQYF. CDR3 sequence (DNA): TGTGCCAGCAGGGAGACTAGCGGGGGGCCCATCGGGACCCAGTACTTC.

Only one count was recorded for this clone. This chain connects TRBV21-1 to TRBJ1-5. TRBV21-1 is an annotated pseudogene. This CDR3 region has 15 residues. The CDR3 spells CASSLTWGDNQPQHF. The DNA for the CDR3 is TGTGCCAGCAGCCTAACTTGGGGGGACAATCAGCCCCAGCATTTT.

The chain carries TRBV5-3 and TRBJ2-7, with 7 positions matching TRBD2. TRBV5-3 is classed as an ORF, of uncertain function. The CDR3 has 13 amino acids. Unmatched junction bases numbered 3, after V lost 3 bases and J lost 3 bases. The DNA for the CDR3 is TGTGCCAGAAGCTCCAGGGACTACTACGAGCAGTACTTC. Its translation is CARSSRDYYEQYF.

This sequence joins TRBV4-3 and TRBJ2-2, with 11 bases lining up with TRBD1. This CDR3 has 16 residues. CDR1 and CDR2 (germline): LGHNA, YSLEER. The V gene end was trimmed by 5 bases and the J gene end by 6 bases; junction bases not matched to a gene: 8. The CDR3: CASSDRDRGIAGELFF. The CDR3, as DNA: TGCGCCAGCAGCGACCGGGACAGGGGGATCGCCGGGGAGCTGTTTTTT.

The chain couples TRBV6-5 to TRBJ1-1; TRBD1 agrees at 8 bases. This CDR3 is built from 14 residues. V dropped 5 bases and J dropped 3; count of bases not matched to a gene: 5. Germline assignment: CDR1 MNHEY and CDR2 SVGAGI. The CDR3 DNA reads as TGTGCCAGCAGTCCCCGACAGGGGCACACTGAAGCTTTCTTT. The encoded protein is CASSPRQGHTEAFF.